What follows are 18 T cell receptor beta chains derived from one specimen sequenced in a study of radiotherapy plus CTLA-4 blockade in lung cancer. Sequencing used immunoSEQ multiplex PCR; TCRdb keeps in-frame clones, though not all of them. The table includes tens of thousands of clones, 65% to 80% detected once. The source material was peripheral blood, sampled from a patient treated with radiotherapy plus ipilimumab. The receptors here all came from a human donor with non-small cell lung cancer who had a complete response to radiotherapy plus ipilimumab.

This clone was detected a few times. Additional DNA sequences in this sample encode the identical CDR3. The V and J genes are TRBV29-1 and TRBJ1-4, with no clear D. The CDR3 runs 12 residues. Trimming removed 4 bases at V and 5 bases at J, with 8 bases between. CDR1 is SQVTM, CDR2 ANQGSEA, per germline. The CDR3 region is CSVVLGNEKLFF. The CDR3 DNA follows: TGCAGCGTTGTTTTGGGGAATGAAAAACTGTTTTTT.

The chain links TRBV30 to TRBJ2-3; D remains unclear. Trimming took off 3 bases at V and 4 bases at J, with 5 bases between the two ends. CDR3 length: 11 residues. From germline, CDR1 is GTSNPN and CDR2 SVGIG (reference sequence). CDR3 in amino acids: CAWSLSDTQYF. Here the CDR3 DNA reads TGTGCCTGGAGCCTATCAGATACGCAGTATTTT.

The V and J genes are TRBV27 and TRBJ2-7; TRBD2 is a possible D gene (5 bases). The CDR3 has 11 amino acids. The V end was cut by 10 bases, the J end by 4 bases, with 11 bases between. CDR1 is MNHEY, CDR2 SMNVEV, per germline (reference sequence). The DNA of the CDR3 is TGTGCCACCGCCGGGGATTACGAGCAGTACTTC. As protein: CATAGDYEQYF.

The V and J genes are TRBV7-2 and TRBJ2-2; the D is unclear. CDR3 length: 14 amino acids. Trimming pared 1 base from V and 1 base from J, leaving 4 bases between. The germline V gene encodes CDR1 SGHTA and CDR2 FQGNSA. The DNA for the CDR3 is TGTGCCAGCAGCTTAGAGCTGAACACCGGGGAGCTGTTTTTT. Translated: CASSLELNTGELFF.

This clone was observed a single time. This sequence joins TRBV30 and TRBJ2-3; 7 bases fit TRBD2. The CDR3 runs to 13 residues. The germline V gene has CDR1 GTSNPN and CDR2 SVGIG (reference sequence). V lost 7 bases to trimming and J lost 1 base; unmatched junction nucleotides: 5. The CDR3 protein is CALKRGGTDTQYF. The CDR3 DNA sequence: TGTGCCTTGAAGCGGGGTGGCACAGATACGCAGTATTTT. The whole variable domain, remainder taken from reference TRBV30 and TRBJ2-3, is SQTIHQWPATLVQPVGSPLSLECTVEGTSNPNLYWYRQAAGRGLQLLFYSVGIGQISSEVPQNLSASRPQDRQFILSSKKLLLSDSGFYLCALKRGGTDTQYFGPGTRLTVL.

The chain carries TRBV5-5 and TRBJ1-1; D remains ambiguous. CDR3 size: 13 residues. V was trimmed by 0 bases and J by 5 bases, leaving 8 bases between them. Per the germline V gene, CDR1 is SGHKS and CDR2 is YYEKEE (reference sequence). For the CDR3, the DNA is TGTGCCAGCAGCTTGGAACAGCTAACTGAAGCTTTCTTT. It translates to CASSLEQLTEAFF.

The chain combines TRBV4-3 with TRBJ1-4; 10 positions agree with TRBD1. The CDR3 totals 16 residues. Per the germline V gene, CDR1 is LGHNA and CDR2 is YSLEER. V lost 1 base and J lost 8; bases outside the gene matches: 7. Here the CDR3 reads CASSQGPGTGAEKLFF. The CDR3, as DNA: TGCGCCAGCAGCCAAGGCCCCGGGACAGGGGCCGAAAAACTGTTTTTT.

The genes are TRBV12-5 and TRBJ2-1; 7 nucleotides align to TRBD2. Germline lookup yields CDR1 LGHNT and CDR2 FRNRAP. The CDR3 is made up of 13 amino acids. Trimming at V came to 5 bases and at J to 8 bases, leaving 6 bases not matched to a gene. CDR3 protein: CASGPRLADEQFF. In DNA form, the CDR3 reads TGTGCTAGTGGTCCACGACTAGCAGATGAGCAGTTCTTC.

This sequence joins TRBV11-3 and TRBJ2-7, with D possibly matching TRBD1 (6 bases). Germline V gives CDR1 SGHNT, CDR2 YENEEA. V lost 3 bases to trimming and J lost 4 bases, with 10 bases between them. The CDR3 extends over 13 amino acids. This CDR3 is CASSFRTGYEQYF. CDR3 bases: TGTGCCAGCAGCTTCCGAACAGGGTACGAGCAGTACTTC.

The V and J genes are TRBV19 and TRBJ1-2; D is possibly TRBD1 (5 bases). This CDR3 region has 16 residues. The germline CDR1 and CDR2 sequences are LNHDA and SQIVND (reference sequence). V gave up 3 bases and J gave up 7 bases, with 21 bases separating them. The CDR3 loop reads CASSINSFRAGAGYTF. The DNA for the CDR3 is TGTGCCAGTAGTATCAATTCGTTTAGGGCCGGGGCTGGCTACACCTTC.

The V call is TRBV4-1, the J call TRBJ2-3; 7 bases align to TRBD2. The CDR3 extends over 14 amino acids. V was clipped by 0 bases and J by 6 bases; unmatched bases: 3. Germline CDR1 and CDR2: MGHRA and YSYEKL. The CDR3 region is CASSQEHGRDTQYF. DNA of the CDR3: TGCGCCAGCAGCCAAGAGCACGGGAGGGATACGCAGTATTTT.

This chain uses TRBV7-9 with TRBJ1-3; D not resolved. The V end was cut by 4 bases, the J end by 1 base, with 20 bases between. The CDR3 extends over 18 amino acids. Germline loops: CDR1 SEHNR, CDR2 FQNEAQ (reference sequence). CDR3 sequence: CASSSVQRTDTSGNTIYF. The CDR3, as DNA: TGTGCCAGCAGCTCAGTACAAAGGACTGATACTTCTGGAAACACCATATATTTT.

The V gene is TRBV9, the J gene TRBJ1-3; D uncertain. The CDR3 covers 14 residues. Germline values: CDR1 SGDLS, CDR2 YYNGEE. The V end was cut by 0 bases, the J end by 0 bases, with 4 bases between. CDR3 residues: CASSVGHSGNTIYF. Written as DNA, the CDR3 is TGTGCCAGCAGCGTAGGGCACTCTGGAAACACCATATATTTT.

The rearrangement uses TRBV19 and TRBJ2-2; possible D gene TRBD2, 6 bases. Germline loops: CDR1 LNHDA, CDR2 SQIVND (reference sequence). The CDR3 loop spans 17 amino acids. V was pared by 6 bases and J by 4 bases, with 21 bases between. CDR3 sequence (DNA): TGTGCCAGTAGCTCTACCCCAGAGCGGGCCAGCACCGGGGAGCTGTTTTTT. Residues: CASSSTPERASTGELFF.

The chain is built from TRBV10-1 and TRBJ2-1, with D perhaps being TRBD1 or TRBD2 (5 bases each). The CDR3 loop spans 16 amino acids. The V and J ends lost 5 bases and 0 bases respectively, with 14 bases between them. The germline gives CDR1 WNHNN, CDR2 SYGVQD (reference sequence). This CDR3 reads CASSRQPGSSYNEQFF. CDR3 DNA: TGCGCCAGCAGTCGACAGCCGGGGAGCTCCTACAATGAGCAGTTCTTC.

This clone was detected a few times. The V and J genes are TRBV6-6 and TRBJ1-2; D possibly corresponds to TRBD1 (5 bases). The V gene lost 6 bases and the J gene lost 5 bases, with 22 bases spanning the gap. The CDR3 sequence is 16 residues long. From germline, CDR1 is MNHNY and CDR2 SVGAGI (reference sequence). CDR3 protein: CASRNLPGVQGYGYTF. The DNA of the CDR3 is TGTGCCAGCAGAAACCTCCCGGGGGTCCAAGGTTATGGCTACACCTTC.

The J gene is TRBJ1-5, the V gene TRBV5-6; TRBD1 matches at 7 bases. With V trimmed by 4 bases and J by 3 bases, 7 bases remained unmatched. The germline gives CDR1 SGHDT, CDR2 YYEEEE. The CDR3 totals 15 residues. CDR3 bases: TGTGCCAGCAGCGCACACAGGGGTACCAATCAGCCCCAGCATTTT. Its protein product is CASSAHRGTNQPQHF. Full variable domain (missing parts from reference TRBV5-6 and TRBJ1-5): DAGVTQSPTHLIKTRGQQVTLRCSPKSGHDTVSWYQQALGQGPQFIFQYYEEEERQRGNFPDRFSGHQFPNYSSELNVNALLLGDSALYLCASSAHRGTNQPQHFGDGTRLSIL.

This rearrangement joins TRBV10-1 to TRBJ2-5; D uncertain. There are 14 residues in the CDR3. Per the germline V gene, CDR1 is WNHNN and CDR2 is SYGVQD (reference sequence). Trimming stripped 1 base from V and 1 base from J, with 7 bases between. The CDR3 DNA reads TGCGCCAGCAGTGAGTTTGGGTTCCAAGAGACCCAGTACTTC. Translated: CASSEFGFQETQYF.